These T cell receptor beta chains were read from a single sample in a study of liver allograft versus peripheral blood T cells. TCRdb redid the calling of the reads with MiXCR, one entry per CDR3 protein. The repertoire holds about 5,100 distinct CDR3 sequences, with about 17% as singletons. Receptors were obtained from a human patient who had a liver transplant. Some T cells may originate from the graft donor. Both conserved end residues are part of each CDR3. A D gene is named only where the DNA matches it firmly. Not all rows give a size; the values are once, few, many and, for expanded clones, a class.

>NA|TRBV12-3/TRBV12-4|TRBJ1-2|NA
TGTGCCAGCAGTTTCATGGATAACTATGGCTACACCTTC
CASSFMDNYGYTF
>NA|TRBV6-5|TRBJ2-1|many
TGTGCCAGCAGTATTTCGGGGGGCACCTACAATGAGCAGTTCTTC
CASSISGGTYNEQFF
>NA|TRBV20-1|TRBJ2-3|few
TGCAGTGCTAGAGAGTCGAGGACGGAAGAGGATACGCAGTATTTT
CSARESRTEEDTQYF
>NA|TRBV10-3|TRBJ1-5|many
TGTGCCATCAGTGAGGACAGCTTCAATCAGCCCCAGCATTTT
CAISEDSFNQPQHF
>NA|TRBV7-9|TRBJ1-2|few
TGTGCCAGCAGCTCCAGCCGCGGACAGAAACCTAACTATGGCTACACCTTC
CASSSSRGQKPNYGYTF
>NA|TRBV6-6|TRBJ1-1|few
TGTGCCGTAGGCCGGAACACTGAAGCTTTCTTT
CAVGRNTEAFF
>TRBD1|TRBV6-1|TRBJ1-1|many
TGTGCCAGCAGAGCCGACAGGGTTTATGAAGCTTTCTTT
CASRADRVYEAFF
>NA|TRBV28|TRBJ1-1|NA
TGTGCCAGCAGTTTAAGCAGGGCCGCTGAAGCTTTCTTT
CASSLSRAAEAFF
>TRBD2|TRBV20-1|TRBJ2-5|NA
TGCAGTGCCCCGCCGCTAGCGGGGGGAACTAGTACCCAAGAGACCCAGTACTTC
CSAPPLAGGTSTQETQYF
>NA|TRBV6-5|TRBJ2-3|many
TGTGCCAGCAGTTTCTGGCCATCAGATACGCAGTATTTT
CASSFWPSDTQYF
>NA|TRBV19|TRBJ2-1|many
TGTGCCAGTAGTATCTTCGCCGCTGACAATGAGCAGTTCTTC
CASSIFAADNEQFF
>NA|TRBV6-6|TRBJ2-3|many
TGTGCCAGCAGTTACGGCGGGGAGCAGGATACGCAGTATTTT
CASSYGGEQDTQYF
>TRBD1|TRBV9|TRBJ1-1|NA
TGTGCCAGCAGCGTAGTACAGGGGGACACTGAAGCTTTCTTT
CASSVVQGDTEAFF
>NA|TRBV11-2|TRBJ2-4|NA
TGTGCCAGCAGCCAGGTGCAGGTGGTGGGCAAAAACATTCAGTACTTC
CASSQVQVVGKNIQYF
>NA|TRBV10-3|TRBJ2-7|many
TGTGCCATCAGTGAGACCCAAGTCTACGAGCAGTACTTC
CAISETQVYEQYF
>TRBD1|TRBV16|TRBJ1-1|many
TGTGCCAGCAGCCCTCCGTCCCGGGCAGGGGGAGCTTTCTTT
CASSPPSRAGGAFF
>NA|TRBV6-5|TRBJ2-1|many
TGTGCCAGCTCCGAACGGGGGAATGAGCAGTTCTTC
CASSERGNEQFF
>NA|TRBV19|TRBJ1-2|medium-sized
TGTGCCAGTAGTCAAACAATCGGGAGGAAGGACTATGGCTACACCTTC
CASSQTIGRKDYGYTF
>NA|TRBV28|TRBJ2-5|NA
TGTGCCAGCAGTTTAGGAGCTAGCAGCCAAGAGACCCAGTACTTC
CASSLGASSQETQYF
>TRBD2|TRBV11-3|TRBJ2-7|NA
TGTGCCAGCAGCTTTAGCGGGAACGAGCAGTACTTC
CASSFSGNEQYF
>NA|TRBV27|TRBJ1-5|NA
TGTGCCAGCAGTTTAAGGGCAGGGACTATCAATCAGCCCCAGCATTTT
CASSLRAGTINQPQHF
>NA|TRBV7-9|TRBJ2-5|medium-sized
TGTGCCAGCAGCTTATTTTACGGGTACCAAGAGACCCAGTACTTC
CASSLFYGYQETQYF
>NA|TRBV19|TRBJ2-5|many
TGTGCCAGTGGGCCAAATATAGAGACCCAGTACTTC
CASGPNIETQYF
>NA|TRBV5-6|TRBJ2-1|medium-sized
TGTGCCAGCAGCTTCCAGGGGAATGAGCAGTTCTTC
CASSFQGNEQFF
>NA|TRBV28|TRBJ2-1|few
TGTGCCAGCAGTTTTTACGGTTGGAATGAGCAGTTCTTC
CASSFYGWNEQFF
>NA|TRBV27|TRBJ1-2|many
TGTGCCAGCAGAGGGGGTTGGGGCTACACCTTC
CASRGGWGYTF
>NA|TRBV10-3|TRBJ2-7|many
TGTGCCATCAGTGAGTCGAACTACGAGCAGTACTTC
CAISESNYEQYF
>NA|TRBV10-2|TRBJ2-2|NA
TGCGCCAGAGGAGACCGCCTTGACGGGGAGCTGTTTTTT
CARGDRLDGELFF
>TRBD1|TRBV28|TRBJ2-7|NA
TGTGCCAGCAGTCCGGGACAGAGCTACGAGCAGTACTTC
CASSPGQSYEQYF
>NA|TRBV6-5|TRBJ1-2|medium-sized
TGTGCCGCCGGCATTTTCGGGGACTATGGCTACACCTTC
CAAGIFGDYGYTF
>TRBD1|TRBV6-5|TRBJ1-1|many
TGTGCCAGCGGACAGGGGGTGGGCACTGAAGCTTTCTTT
CASGQGVGTEAFF
>NA|TRBV20-1|TRBJ2-5|NA
TGCAGTGCTCAAGAATATCCTAGGGAAGTTTCAGAGACCCAGTACTTC
CSAQEYPREVSETQYF
>NA|TRBV5-6|TRBJ2-5|NA
TGTGCCAGCAGCTTGGCCGGCGGGGAAGAGACCCAGTACTTC
CASSLAGGEETQYF
>NA|TRBV5-6|TRBJ1-1|many
TGTGCCAGCAGCTTTGGGGTAGGGGGGGACACTGAAGCTTTCTTT
CASSFGVGGDTEAFF
>NA|TRBV28|TRBJ1-6|NA
TGTGCCAGCAGTTTAACAGGGAACAATTCACCCCTCCACTTT
CASSLTGNNSPLHF
>TRBD2|TRBV13|TRBJ2-5|medium-sized
TGTGCCAGCAGCCCAGAGACTAGCGGGAAGATCCAAGAGACCCAGTACTTC
CASSPETSGKIQETQYF
>TRBD2|TRBV10-3|TRBJ2-7|many
TGTGCCATCTATAGCGGGAGGCTCCACGAGCAGTACTTC
CAIYSGRLHEQYF
>NA|TRBV19|TRBJ1-5|NA
TGTGCCAGTAGTATTCCCAGTAGCAATCAGCCCCAGCATTTT
CASSIPSSNQPQHF
>NA|TRBV29-1|TRBJ1-3|medium-sized
TGCAGCGTTGTTAACGGGGGAGACACCATATATTTT
CSVVNGGDTIYF
>NA|TRBV5-6|TRBJ2-1|few
TGTGCCAGCAGCTGGGGGGCTGGGGACAATGAGCAGTTCTTC
CASSWGAGDNEQFF
>NA|TRBV6-5|TRBJ1-2|many
TGTGCCAGCAGGCCGGGGGGAGGGTATGGCTACACCTTC
CASRPGGGYGYTF
>TRBD1|TRBV20-1|TRBJ2-5|NA
TGCAGTGCTAGAGAGGACAGGGTTCTGAGGGAGACCCAGTACTTC
CSAREDRVLRETQYF
>NA|TRBV19|TRBJ1-4|many
TGTGCCAGTACGTCAAGTGCAACTAATGAAAAACTGTTTTTT
CASTSSATNEKLFF
>NA|TRBV27|TRBJ2-3|few
TGTGCCAGCAGTTTATTTGGCACAGATACGCAGTATTTT
CASSLFGTDTQYF
>NA|TRBV3-1|TRBJ2-1|few
TGTGCCAGCAGCCATCTTCCCCCCTCCTACAATGAGCAGTTCTTC
CASSHLPPSYNEQFF
>TRBD2|TRBV20-1|TRBJ2-7|medium-sized
TGCAGTGCCCCGGAGGGGCTAGCGGGGAGGCTCTTCAACGAGCAGTACTTC
CSAPEGLAGRLFNEQYF
>TRBD2|TRBV7-2|TRBJ2-1|medium-sized
TGTGCCAGCAGCGACCCGGGACTAGCGCATGAGCAGTTCTTC
CASSDPGLAHEQFF